The clone carrying this T cell receptor (beta chain) has a count of ten or more. The antigen remains undetermined. V dropped 6 bases and J dropped 1; count of bases not matched to a gene: 8. Germline V gives CDR1 SGHAT, CDR2 FQDESV (reference sequence). The length of the CDR3 is 16 residues. Sequencing libraries for TCR beta were prepared with iRepertoire HTBI primers and Arm-PCR of CDR3 regions. Using its own MiXCR run on the multiplex PCR reads, TCRdb lists one record per CDR3 protein. Among roughly 610,000 distinct CDR3 sequences, about 16% were seen once, and the ten largest hold 18%. This entry is derived from a study of regulatory T cells in long-lasting Graves disease. Study overall: Graves' patients, diagnosed recently, had received antithyroid drugs under 3 months.

Overall study results and limits: Persistent disease samples used TRBV28, TRBJ1-2 and TRBJ2-5 preferentially. No thyroid tissue was studied; the work used peripheral blood only.

Described time point: newly diagnosed GD, antithyroid drugs for less than 3 months. Isolated PBMC RNA provided the starting material for the TCR library. In this cohort, patients came from an endocrinology department located in Xi'an, China. Separately, the same data were catalogued under a study of T cells in Graves' hyperthyroidism and ophthalmopathy.

This TCR came from a woman aged 25 to 39 with Graves disease. Sequencing was performed on peripheral blood mononuclear cells (PBMCs), taken at new diagnosis, from a patient treated with antithyroid drugs. The rearrangement joins TRBV11-1 to TRBJ2-1; 8 nucleotides match TRBD2. CDR3 in DNA: TGTGCCAGCAGTTCAATAGCGGGACCGTCCTACAATGAGCAGTTCTTC. Its protein product is CASSSIAGPSYNEQFF.